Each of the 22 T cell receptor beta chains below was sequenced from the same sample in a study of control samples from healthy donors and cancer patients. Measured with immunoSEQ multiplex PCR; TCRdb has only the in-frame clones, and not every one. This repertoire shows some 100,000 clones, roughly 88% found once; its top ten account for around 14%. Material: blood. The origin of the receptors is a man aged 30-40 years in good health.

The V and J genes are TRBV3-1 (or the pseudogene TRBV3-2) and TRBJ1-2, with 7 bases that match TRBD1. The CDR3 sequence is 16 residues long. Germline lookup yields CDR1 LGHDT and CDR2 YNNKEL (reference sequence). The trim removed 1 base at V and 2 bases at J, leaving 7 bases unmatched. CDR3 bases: TGTGCCAGCAGCCAAGCGGGTGGGGGACAGAACTATGGCTACACCTTC. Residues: CASSQAGGGQNYGYTF.

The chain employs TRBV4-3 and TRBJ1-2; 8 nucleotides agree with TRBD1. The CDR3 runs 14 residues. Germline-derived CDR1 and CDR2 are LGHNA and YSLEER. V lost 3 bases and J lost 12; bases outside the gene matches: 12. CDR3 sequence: CASSQTLDRGENTF. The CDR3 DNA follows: TGCGCCAGCAGCCAGACCCTAGACAGGGGCGAGAACACCTTC.

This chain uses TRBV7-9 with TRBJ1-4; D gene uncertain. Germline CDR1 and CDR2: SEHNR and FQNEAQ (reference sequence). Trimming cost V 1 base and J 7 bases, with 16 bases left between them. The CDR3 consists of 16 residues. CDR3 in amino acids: CASSLVADMWLEKLFF. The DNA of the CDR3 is TGTGCCAGCAGCTTAGTGGCTGACATGTGGCTTGAAAAACTGTTTTTT.

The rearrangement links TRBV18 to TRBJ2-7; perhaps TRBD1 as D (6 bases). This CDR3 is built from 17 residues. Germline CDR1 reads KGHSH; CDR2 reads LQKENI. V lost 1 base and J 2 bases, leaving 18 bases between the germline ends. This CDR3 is CASSPRLENRVTYEQYF. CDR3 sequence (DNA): TGTGCCAGCTCACCACGATTGGAGAACAGGGTAACCTACGAGCAGTACTTC.

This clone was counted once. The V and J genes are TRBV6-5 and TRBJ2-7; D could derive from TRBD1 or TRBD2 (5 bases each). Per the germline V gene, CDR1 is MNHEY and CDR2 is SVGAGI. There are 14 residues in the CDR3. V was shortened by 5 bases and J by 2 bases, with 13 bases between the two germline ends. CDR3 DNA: TGTGCCAGCAGTCAAATCCTGGGGGCCTACGAGCAGTACTTC. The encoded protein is CASSQILGAYEQYF.

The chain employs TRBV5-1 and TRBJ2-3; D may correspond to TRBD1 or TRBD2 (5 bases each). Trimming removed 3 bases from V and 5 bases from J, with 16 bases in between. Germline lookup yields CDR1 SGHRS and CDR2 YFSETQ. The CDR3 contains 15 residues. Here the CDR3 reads CASSSRDAWRDTQYF. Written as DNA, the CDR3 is TGCGCCAGCAGCTCCCGGGACGCATGGAGAGATACGCAGTATTTT.

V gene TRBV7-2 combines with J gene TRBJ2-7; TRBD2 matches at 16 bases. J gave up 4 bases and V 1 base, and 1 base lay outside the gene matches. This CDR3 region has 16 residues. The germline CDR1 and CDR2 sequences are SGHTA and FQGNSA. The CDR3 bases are TGTGCCAGCAGCTTAGGGGGACTAGCGGGAGGGTACGAGCAGTACTTC. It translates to CASSLGGLAGGYEQYF.

This chain's CDR3 is CASSPDRNSPLHF. Written as DNA, the CDR3 is TGTGCCAGCAGCCCCGACAGAAATTCACCCCTCCACTTT. This chain joins TRBV3-1 (or the pseudogene TRBV3-2) and TRBJ1-6; possible D gene TRBD1, 5 bases. The V gene lost 4 bases and the J gene lost 7 bases, with 8 bases spanning the gap. This CDR3 is built from 13 residues. CDR1 is LGHDT, CDR2 YNNKEL, per germline (reference sequence).

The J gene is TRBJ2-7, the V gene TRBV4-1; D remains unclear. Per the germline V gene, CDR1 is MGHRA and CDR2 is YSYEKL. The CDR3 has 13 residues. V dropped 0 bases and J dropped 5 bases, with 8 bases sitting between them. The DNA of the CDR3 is TGCGCCAGCAGCCAAGATAGGTGGAACGAGCAGTACTTC. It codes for CASSQDRWNEQYF.

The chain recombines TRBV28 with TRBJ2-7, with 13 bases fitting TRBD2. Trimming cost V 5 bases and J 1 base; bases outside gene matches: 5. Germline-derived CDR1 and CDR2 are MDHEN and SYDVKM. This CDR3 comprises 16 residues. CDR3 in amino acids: CASSTPGLAGSYEQYF. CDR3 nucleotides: TGTGCCAGCAGTACTCCGGGACTAGCGGGATCCTACGAGCAGTACTTC.

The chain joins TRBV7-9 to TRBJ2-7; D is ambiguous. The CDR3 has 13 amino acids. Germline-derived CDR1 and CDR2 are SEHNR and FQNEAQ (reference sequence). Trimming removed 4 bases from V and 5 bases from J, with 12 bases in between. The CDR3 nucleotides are TGTGCCAGCAGCTCCCCTAACCGGGACGAGCAGTACTTC. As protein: CASSSPNRDEQYF. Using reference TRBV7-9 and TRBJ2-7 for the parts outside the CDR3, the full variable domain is DTGVSQNPRHKITKRGQNVTFRCDPISEHNRLYWYRQTLGQGPEFLTYFQNEAQLEKSRLLSDRFSAERPKGSFSTLEIQRTEQGDSAMYLCASSSPNRDEQYFGPGTRLTVT.

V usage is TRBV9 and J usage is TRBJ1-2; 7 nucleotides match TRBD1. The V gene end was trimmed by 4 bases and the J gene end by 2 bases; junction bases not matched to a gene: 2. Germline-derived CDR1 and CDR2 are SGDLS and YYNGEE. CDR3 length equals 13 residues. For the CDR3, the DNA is TGTGCCAGCAGCACGACAGGGAACTATGGCTACACCTTC. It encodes CASSTTGNYGYTF.

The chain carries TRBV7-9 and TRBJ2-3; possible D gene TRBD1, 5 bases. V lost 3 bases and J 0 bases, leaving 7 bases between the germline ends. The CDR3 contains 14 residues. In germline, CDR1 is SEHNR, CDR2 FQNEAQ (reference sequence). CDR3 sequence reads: CASSFAGSTDTQYF. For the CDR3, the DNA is TGTGCCAGCAGCTTCGCAGGGAGCACAGATACGCAGTATTTT.

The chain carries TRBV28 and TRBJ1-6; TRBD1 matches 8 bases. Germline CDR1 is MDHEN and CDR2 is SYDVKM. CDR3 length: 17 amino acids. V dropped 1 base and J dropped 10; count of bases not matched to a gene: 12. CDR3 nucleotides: TGTGCCAGCAGTTTATCTCGGCTGGACAGGGTTTGGTCACCCCTCCACTTT. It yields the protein CASSLSRLDRVWSPLHF.

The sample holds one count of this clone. CDR3 nucleotides: TGTGCCAGCACCCCCGCAGGGAGTTTTACTGAAGCTTTCTTT. This translates into CASTPAGSFTEAFF. The chain combines TRBV7-2 with TRBJ1-1; D is perhaps TRBD1 (5 bases). Germline CDR1 and CDR2: SGHTA and FQGNSA. The CDR3 loop spans 14 amino acids. Trimming pared 7 bases from V and 5 bases from J, leaving 17 bases between.

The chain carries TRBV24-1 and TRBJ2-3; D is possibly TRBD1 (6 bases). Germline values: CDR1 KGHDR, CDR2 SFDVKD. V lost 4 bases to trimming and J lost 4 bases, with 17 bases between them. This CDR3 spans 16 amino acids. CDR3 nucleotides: TGTGCCACCAGTGACCCAGGACAGTTTGGGGCAGATACGCAGTATTTT. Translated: CATSDPGQFGADTQYF.

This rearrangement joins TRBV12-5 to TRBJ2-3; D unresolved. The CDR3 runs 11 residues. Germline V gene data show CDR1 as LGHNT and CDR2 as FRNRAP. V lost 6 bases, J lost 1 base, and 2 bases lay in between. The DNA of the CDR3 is TGTGCTAGTGGCCGCACAGATACGCAGTATTTT. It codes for CASGRTDTQYF. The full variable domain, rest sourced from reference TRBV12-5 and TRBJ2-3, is DARVTQTPRHKVTEMGQEVTMRCQPILGHNTVFWYRQTMMQGLELLAYFRNRAPLDDSGMPKDRFSAEMPDATLATLKIQPSEPRDSAVYFCASGRTDTQYFGPGTRLTVL.

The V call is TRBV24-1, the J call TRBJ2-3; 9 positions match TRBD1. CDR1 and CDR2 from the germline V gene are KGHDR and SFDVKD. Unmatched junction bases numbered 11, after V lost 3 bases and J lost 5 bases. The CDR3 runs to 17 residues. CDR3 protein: CATSDELTGGLGDTQYF. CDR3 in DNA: TGTGCCACCAGTGATGAGCTGACAGGGGGGTTAGGAGATACGCAGTATTTT.

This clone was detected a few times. The CDR3: CASSPPNTEAFF. The CDR3, as DNA: TGTGCCAGCTCACCGCCCAACACTGAAGCTTTCTTT. This chain joins TRBV18 and TRBJ1-1; no reliable D call. V lost 3 bases to trimming and J lost 2 bases, with 4 bases between them. The CDR3 loop spans 12 amino acids. In germline, CDR1 is KGHSH, CDR2 LQKENI. Full variable domain (rest looked up from reference TRBV18 and TRBJ1-1): NAGVMQNPRHLVRRRGQEARLRCSPMKGHSHVYWYRQLPEEGLKFMVYLQKENIIDESGMPKERFSAEFPKEGPSILRIQQVVRGDSAAYFCASSPPNTEAFFGQGTRLTVV.

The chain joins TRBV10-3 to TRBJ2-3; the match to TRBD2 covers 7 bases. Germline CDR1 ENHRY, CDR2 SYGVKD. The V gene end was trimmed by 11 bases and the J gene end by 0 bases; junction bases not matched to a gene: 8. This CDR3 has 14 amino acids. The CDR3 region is CAARSGFSTDTQYF. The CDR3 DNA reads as TGTGCCGCTCGTAGCGGGTTCAGCACAGATACGCAGTATTTT.

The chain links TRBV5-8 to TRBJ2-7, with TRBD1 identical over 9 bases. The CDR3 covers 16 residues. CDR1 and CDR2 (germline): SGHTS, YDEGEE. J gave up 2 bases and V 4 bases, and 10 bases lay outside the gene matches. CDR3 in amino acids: CASSGQDRGETYEQYF. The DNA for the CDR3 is TGTGCCAGCAGCGGACAAGACAGGGGGGAAACCTACGAGCAGTACTTC.

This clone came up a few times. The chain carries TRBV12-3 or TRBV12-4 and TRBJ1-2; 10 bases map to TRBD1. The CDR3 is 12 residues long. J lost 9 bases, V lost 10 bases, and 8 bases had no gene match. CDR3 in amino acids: CATRDRGFRYTF. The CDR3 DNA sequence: TGTGCCACCAGGGACAGGGGTTTTCGCTACACCTTC.